The 29 T cell receptor beta chains listed next were all sequenced from one sample in a study of OX40 agonist ivuxolimab in advanced cancers. Sequencing was performed with immunoSEQ multiplex PCR; in TCRdb, only in-frame clones are kept and a portion is missing. The data show some 94,000 clones, roughly 95% seen once. Sequencing used CD4+ or CD8+ T cells sorted from blood, obtained in a trial of the OX40 agonist ivuxolimab. The source is an adult with an advanced solid tumor such as melanoma, head and neck, liver or kidney cancer.

The rearrangement joins TRBV4-1 to TRBJ2-7; 8 nucleotides align to TRBD2. The length of the CDR3 is 15 residues. V shed 0 bases, J shed 5 bases, and the junction held 6 bases outside the gene matches. From germline, CDR1 is MGHRA and CDR2 YSYEKL. This chain's CDR3 is CASSQDDSGRDEQYF. CDR3 coding DNA: TGCGCCAGCAGCCAAGATGACAGCGGGAGAGACGAGCAGTACTTC.

The rearrangement uses TRBV7-9 and TRBJ1-1; the match to TRBD1 covers 8 bases. This CDR3 has 16 amino acids. Germline V gives CDR1 SEHNR, CDR2 FQNEAQ (reference sequence). Trimming took 5 bases from V and 3 from J; bases not matched to a gene: 11. The CDR3 DNA is TGTGCCAGCAGCATGCGGACAGGGATGGCGGACACTGAAGCTTTCTTT. This sequence encodes CASSMRTGMADTEAFF. Together with reference TRBV7-9 and TRBJ1-1, the CDR3 gives the full variable domain: DTGVSQNPRHKITKRGQNVTFRCDPISEHNRLYWYRQTLGQGPEFLTYFQNEAQLEKSRLLSDRFSAERPKGSFSTLEIQRTEQGDSAMYLCASSMRTGMADTEAFFGQGTRLTVV.

The rearrangement links TRBV7-9 to TRBJ1-3, with D unresolved. The germline V and J ends were trimmed by 1 base and 5 bases, with 0 bases remaining between them. This CDR3 is 11 amino acids long. Germline V gives CDR1 SEHNR, CDR2 FQNEAQ (reference sequence). CDR3: CASSLGNTIYF. As DNA, the CDR3 is TGTGCCAGCAGCTTAGGAAACACCATATATTTT.

V is TRBV4-3 and J is TRBJ1-3; D possibly corresponds to TRBD1 (6 bases). Trimming stripped 0 bases from V and 0 bases from J, with 9 bases between. CDR3 length: 16 residues. Germline CDR1 is LGHNA and CDR2 is YSLEER. The DNA for the CDR3 is TGCGCCAGCAGCCAAGATACGACAGGCTCTGGAAACACCATATATTTT. Residues: CASSQDTTGSGNTIYF.

This chain joins TRBV6-5 and TRBJ2-7; TRBD2 matches at 9 bases. The CDR3 spans 14 residues. Trimming at V came to 5 bases and at J to 0 bases, leaving 2 bases not matched to a gene. From germline, CDR1 is MNHEY and CDR2 SVGAGI. CDR3 loop: CASSPSGTSYEQYF. CDR3 bases: TGTGCCAGCAGTCCTAGCGGGACCTCCTACGAGCAGTACTTC.

This clone was observed once. V usage is TRBV9 and J usage is TRBJ1-1, with D perhaps matching TRBD1 (5 bases). V lost 8 bases and J lost 6, with 11 bases in between. This CDR3 is built from 11 residues. Germline V gene data show CDR1 as SGDLS and CDR2 as YYNGEE. The chain's CDR3 is CASGRGSEAFF. CDR3 coding DNA: TGTGCCAGTGGGAGGGGCTCTGAAGCTTTCTTT.

The chain links TRBV28 to TRBJ1-5; tentatively, D is TRBD1 (6 bases). V lost 6 bases and J 0 bases, leaving 12 bases between the germline ends. Germline V lookup: CDR1 MDHEN, CDR2 SYDVKM. The CDR3 consists of 15 residues. The DNA of the CDR3 is TGTGCCAGCAGAGGGACATCGTATAGCAATCAGCCCCAGCATTTT. Residues: CASRGTSYSNQPQHF. Full variable domain (outside the CDR3, taken from reference TRBV28 and TRBJ1-5): DVKVTQSSRYLVKRTGEKVFLECVQDMDHENMFWYRQDPGLGLRLIYFSYDVKMKEKGDIPEGYSVSREKKERFSLILESASTNQTSMYLCASRGTSYSNQPQHFGDGTRLSIL.

The chain couples TRBV10-3 to TRBJ2-5; perhaps TRBD1 as D (5 bases). Per the germline V gene, CDR1 is ENHRY and CDR2 is SYGVKD. The length of the CDR3 is 15 residues. Trimming stripped 3 bases from V and 2 bases from J, with 13 bases between. The CDR3 loop is CAISDPEKGQETQYF. The CDR3 bases are TGTGCCATCAGTGACCCAGAAAAGGGGCAAGAGACCCAGTACTTC.

V and J are TRBV9 and TRBJ2-7, with no clear D. The germline V gene encodes CDR1 SGDLS and CDR2 YYNGEE. V shed 3 bases and J shed 5 bases, with 9 bases lying between them. This CDR3 is built from 12 residues. The CDR3 protein is CASSADYDEQYF. CDR3 coding DNA: TGTGCCAGCAGCGCCGATTACGACGAGCAGTACTTC.

The V and J genes are TRBV5-6 and TRBJ1-5; D might be TRBD1 (6 bases). The germline gives CDR1 SGHDT, CDR2 YYEEEE. V lost 0 bases, J lost 3 bases, and 10 bases lay in between. The CDR3 runs 15 residues. The CDR3 region has the DNA TGTGCCAGCAGCTTGGACAGGGAGTCCAATCAGCCCCAGCATTTT. It codes for CASSLDRESNQPQHF.

This chain links TRBV7-2 with TRBJ2-5; possibly TRBD1 for D (6 bases). The CDR3 spans 13 residues. Germline V gene lookup returns CDR1 SGHTA and CDR2 FQGNSA. V lost 3 bases and J 5 bases, leaving 10 bases between the germline ends. The CDR3 DNA is TGTGCCAGCAGCTTCACAGGGTGGGAGACCCAGTACTTC. It translates to CASSFTGWETQYF.

This chain connects TRBV13 to TRBJ2-2; no reliable D call. This CDR3 is built from 14 residues. Germline loops: CDR1 PRHDT, CDR2 FYEKMQ (reference sequence). The V gene lost 5 bases and the J gene lost 9 bases, with 16 bases spanning the gap. CDR3 nucleotide sequence: TGTGCCAGCAGCGACTTTCGATCTGGCCGGGAGCTGTTTTTT. It specifies CASSDFRSGRELFF.

V is TRBV5-4 and J is TRBJ2-1, with TRBD2 identical over 10 bases. This CDR3 region has 17 residues. With 4 bases clipped from V and 0 bases from J, the junction kept 7 bases outside the gene matches. Germline values: CDR1 SGHNT, CDR2 YYREEE (reference sequence). For the CDR3, the DNA is TGTGCCAGCAGCGGGGAGCTAGCGGGAGTCTCCTACAATGAGCAGTTCTTC. This sequence encodes CASSGELAGVSYNEQFF.

The genes are TRBV27 and TRBJ2-7; D not certain. The germline V gene encodes CDR1 MNHEY and CDR2 SMNVEV (reference sequence). Trimming left V 5 bases short and J 5 bases short, with 13 bases between. The CDR3 runs to 13 residues. The CDR3 here is CASSQRRVDEQYF. CDR3 nucleotides: TGTGCCAGCAGTCAAAGACGGGTCGACGAGCAGTACTTC.

The chain uses TRBV2 and TRBJ1-4; TRBD1 agrees at 9 bases. V shed 0 bases, J shed 8 bases, and the junction held 4 bases outside the gene matches. The germline V gene encodes CDR1 SNHLY and CDR2 FYNNEI. The CDR3 is made up of 15 amino acids. CDR3 in DNA: TGTGCCAGCAGTGAAGCTGGGACAGGGCGCGAAAAACTGTTTTTT. Its protein is CASSEAGTGREKLFF.

The chain combines TRBV5-6 with TRBJ1-5; D is ambiguous. Trimming took 0 bases from V and 1 from J, leaving 14 bases between them. Germline V gene sequence: CDR1 SGHDT, CDR2 YYEEEE. There are 17 residues in the CDR3. This CDR3 reads CASSLGVDSVSNQPQHF. In DNA, the CDR3 is TGTGCCAGCAGCTTGGGTGTAGATTCAGTAAGCAATCAGCCCCAGCATTTT.

The chain joins TRBV9 to TRBJ1-3, with D possibly being TRBD1 (5 bases). Trimming took off 0 bases at V and 0 bases at J, with 10 bases between the two ends. The CDR3 extends over 16 amino acids. Per the germline V gene, CDR1 is SGDLS and CDR2 is YYNGEE. CDR3 DNA: TGTGCCAGCAGCGTAGGCGGGGGGATCTCTGGAAACACCATATATTTT. The encoded protein is CASSVGGGISGNTIYF.

The CDR3 loop is CATAEIWTGSHEQYF. CDR3 DNA: TGTGCCACCGCCGAGATTTGGACAGGGTCCCACGAGCAGTACTTC. V usage is TRBV27 and J usage is TRBJ2-7; 8 nucleotides line up with TRBD1. The ends lost 10 bases at V and 5 bases at J; junction bases unmatched: 16. From germline, CDR1 is MNHEY and CDR2 SMNVEV (reference sequence). The CDR3 loop spans 15 amino acids.

The chain joins TRBV5-1 to TRBJ2-7; a weak D match, TRBD2 (5 bases). The CDR3 covers 12 residues. Trimming shortened V by 1 base and J by 6 bases, and 8 bases separated the two germline ends. Germline lookup yields CDR1 SGHRS and CDR2 YFSETQ. The CDR3, as DNA: TGCGCCAGCAGCTTGTACGGGATCGAGCAGTACTTC. This sequence encodes CASSLYGIEQYF. Complete variable domain (other parts from reference TRBV5-1 and TRBJ2-7): KAGVTQTPRYLIKTRGQQVTLSCSPISGHRSVSWYQQTPGQGLQFLFEYFSETQRNKGNFPGRFSGRQFSNSRSEMNVSTLELGDSALYLCASSLYGIEQYFGPGTRLTVT.

The chain combines TRBV11-2 with TRBJ2-7; no clear D. The V and J ends lost 3 bases and 6 bases respectively, with 9 bases between them. From germline, CDR1 is SGHAT and CDR2 FQNNGV. This CDR3 has 12 amino acids. The CDR3 protein is CASSFPGPEQYF. The CDR3, as DNA: TGTGCCAGCAGCTTTCCGGGTCCCGAGCAGTACTTC.

The chain recombines TRBV6-1 with TRBJ1-2; the D is unclear. The CDR3 loop spans 13 amino acids. Trimming took 4 bases from V and 8 from J, leaving 14 bases between them. Germline V gene data show CDR1 as MNHNS and CDR2 as SASEGT. The CDR3 spells CASSVIGAAGYTF. The CDR3 bases are TGTGCCAGCAGTGTGATAGGAGCAGCAGGCTACACCTTC.

J is TRBJ2-1 and V is TRBV7-6; 13 bases match TRBD2. J lost 6 bases, V lost 4 bases, and 6 bases had no gene match. The CDR3 runs 16 residues. Germline values: CDR1 SGHVS, CDR2 FNYEAQ. DNA for the CDR3: TGTGCCAGCAGCTCCGGACTAGCGGGAGCCGCCAATGAGCAGTTCTTC. Translating it yields CASSSGLAGAANEQFF.

This rearrangement joins TRBV4-1 to TRBJ2-3, with 7 positions matching TRBD1. This CDR3 region has 17 residues. The germline V gene has CDR1 MGHRA and CDR2 YSYEKL. Trimming removed 4 bases from V and 9 bases from J; junction bases left unmatched: 19. The CDR3 reads CASSLPREGAYPITQYF. DNA of the CDR3: TGCGCCAGCAGCCTACCGCGAGAGGGGGCCTATCCCATAACGCAGTATTTT.

This chain links TRBV7-4 with TRBJ2-1, with D perhaps TRBD2 (5 bases). The CDR3 spans 14 residues. Germline V lookup: CDR1 SGHVT, CDR2 SQSDAQ. The V and J ends lost 6 bases and 9 bases respectively, with 18 bases between them. As DNA, the CDR3 is TGTGCCAGCAGATACGGCGGCGGGTCTTGTGAGCAGTTCTTC. Residues: CASRYGGGSCEQFF.

The CDR3 loop is CASSVGSGGPGDTQYF. The CDR3, as DNA: TGTGCCAGCAGCGTTGGTAGCGGGGGGCCAGGAGATACGCAGTATTTT. The V gene is TRBV7-3, the J gene TRBJ2-3, with TRBD2 identical over 10 bases. J lost 5 bases, V lost 5 bases, and 10 bases had no gene match. CDR1 SGHTA and CDR2 FQGTGA come from the germline V gene. The CDR3 contains 16 residues. Full variable domain (missing parts from reference TRBV7-3 and TRBJ2-3): GAGVSQTPSNKVTEKGKYVELRCDPISGHTALYWYRQSLGQGPEFLIYFQGTGAADDSGLPNDRFFAVRPEGSVSTLKIQRTERGDSAVYLCASSVGSGGPGDTQYFGPGTRLTVL.

V is TRBV14 and J is TRBJ1-4; D may be TRBD1 (5 bases). CDR1 and CDR2 from the germline V gene are SGHDN and FVKESK. The V gene lost 1 base and the J gene lost 8 bases, with 20 bases spanning the gap. CDR3 length equals 17 residues. CDR3 DNA sequence: TGTGCCAGCAGCCAAGGCGGCGAGGGGTGGGAGAAGGAAAAACTGTTTTTT. Amino acid sequence: CASSQGGEGWEKEKLFF.

This rearrangement joins TRBV4-2 to TRBJ2-7; 9 positions agree with TRBD2. V lost 3 bases and J lost 0; bases outside the gene matches: 6. Germline V gene sequence: CDR1 LGHNA, CDR2 YNFKEQ. The CDR3 is made up of 16 amino acids. The CDR3: CASSQSLRGGSYEQYF. Written as DNA, the CDR3 is TGTGCCAGCAGCCAGTCTCTGCGGGGGGGCTCCTACGAGCAGTACTTC.

This clone appeared once. The gene calls are TRBV4-3 and TRBJ2-2; weak D call: TRBD1 (6 bases). V was pared by 0 bases and J by 2 bases, with 10 bases between. The CDR3 contains 16 residues. Germline CDR1 and CDR2: LGHNA and YSLEER. The CDR3 DNA reads TGCGCCAGCAGCCAAGAGCCAGGGGCCAACACCGGGGAGCTGTTTTTT. Translated, it gives CASSQEPGANTGELFF.

The J gene is TRBJ2-7, the V gene TRBV2; 7 bases fit TRBD2. V was clipped by 7 bases and J by 5 bases; unmatched bases: 5. CDR3 size: 12 residues. Per germline, CDR1 SNHLY and CDR2 FYNNEI. This chain's CDR3 is CASTPGTNEQYF. The CDR3 bases are TGTGCCAGCACCCCCGGGACTAACGAGCAGTACTTC.